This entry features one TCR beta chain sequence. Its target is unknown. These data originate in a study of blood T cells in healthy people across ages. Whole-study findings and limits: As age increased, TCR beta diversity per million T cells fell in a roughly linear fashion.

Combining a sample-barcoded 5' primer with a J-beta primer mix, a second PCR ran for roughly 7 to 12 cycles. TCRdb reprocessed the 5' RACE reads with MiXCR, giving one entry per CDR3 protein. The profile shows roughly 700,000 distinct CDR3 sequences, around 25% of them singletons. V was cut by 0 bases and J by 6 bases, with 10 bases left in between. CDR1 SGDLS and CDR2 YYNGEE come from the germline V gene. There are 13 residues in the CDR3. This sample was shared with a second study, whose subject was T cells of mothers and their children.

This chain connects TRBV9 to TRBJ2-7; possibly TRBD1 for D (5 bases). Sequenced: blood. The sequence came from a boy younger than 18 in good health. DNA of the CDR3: TGTGCCAGCAGCGTAGGAGAAGGGGTCGAGCAGTACTTC. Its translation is CASSVGEGVEQYF.